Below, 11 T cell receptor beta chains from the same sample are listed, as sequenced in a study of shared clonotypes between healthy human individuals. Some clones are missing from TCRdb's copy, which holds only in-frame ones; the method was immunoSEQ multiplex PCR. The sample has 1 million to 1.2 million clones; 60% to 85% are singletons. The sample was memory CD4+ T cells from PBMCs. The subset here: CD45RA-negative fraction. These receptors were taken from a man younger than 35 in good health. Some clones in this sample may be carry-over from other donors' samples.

CDR3 loop: CASSAFQITYGYTF. The CDR3 region has the DNA TGTGCCAGCAGTGCCTTCCAGATTACCTATGGCTACACCTTC. The chain is built from TRBV28 and TRBJ1-2, with D hard to call. Germline CDR1 reads MDHEN; CDR2 reads SYDVKM. This CDR3 is built from 14 residues. Deletions cut 5 bases from V and 4 bases from J, with 14 bases between.

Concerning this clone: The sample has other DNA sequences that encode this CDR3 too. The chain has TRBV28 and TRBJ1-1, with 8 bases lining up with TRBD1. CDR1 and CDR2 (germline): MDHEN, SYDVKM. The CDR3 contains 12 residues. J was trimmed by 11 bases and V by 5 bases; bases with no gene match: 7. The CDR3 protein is CASSLGTGGAFF. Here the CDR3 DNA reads TGTGCCAGCAGTCTGGGGACAGGAGGGGCTTTCTTT.

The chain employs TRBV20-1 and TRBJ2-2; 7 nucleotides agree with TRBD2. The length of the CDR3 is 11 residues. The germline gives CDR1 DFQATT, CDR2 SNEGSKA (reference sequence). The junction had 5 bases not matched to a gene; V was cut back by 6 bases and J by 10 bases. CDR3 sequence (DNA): TGCAGTGCCCTAGCGGTGAAGGAGCTGTTTTTT. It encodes CSALAVKELFF.

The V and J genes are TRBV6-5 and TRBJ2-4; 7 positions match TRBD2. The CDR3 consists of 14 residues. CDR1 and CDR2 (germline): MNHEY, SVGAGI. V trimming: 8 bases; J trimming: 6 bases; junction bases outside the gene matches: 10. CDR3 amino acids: CASQSGGVRNIQYF. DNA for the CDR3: TGTGCCAGCCAGAGTGGGGGGGTCCGAAACATTCAGTACTTC.

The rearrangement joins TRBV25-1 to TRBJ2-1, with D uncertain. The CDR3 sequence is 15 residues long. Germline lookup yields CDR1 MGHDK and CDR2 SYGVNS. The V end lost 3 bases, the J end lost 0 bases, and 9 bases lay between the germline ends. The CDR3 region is CASSDPGSSYNEQFF. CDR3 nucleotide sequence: TGTGCCAGCAGTGACCCCGGAAGCTCCTACAATGAGCAGTTCTTC.

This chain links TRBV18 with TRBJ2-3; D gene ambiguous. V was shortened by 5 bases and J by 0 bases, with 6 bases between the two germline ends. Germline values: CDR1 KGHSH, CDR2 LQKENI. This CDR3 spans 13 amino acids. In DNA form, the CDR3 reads TGTGCCAGCTCAGCCGGGAGCACAGATACGCAGTATTTT. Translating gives CASSAGSTDTQYF.

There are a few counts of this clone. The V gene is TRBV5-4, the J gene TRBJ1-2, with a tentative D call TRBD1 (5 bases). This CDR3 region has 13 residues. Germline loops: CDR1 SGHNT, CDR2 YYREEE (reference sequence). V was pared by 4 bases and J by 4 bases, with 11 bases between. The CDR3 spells CASSQDSVYGYTF. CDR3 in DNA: TGTGCCAGCAGCCAAGACAGTGTCTATGGCTACACCTTC.

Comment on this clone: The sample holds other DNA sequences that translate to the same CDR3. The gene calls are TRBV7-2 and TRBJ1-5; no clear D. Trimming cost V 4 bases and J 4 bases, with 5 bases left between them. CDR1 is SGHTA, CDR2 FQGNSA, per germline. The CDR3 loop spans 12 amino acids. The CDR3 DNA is TGTGCCAGCAGCTCTAATAATCAGCCCCAGCATTTT. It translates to CASSSNNQPQHF.

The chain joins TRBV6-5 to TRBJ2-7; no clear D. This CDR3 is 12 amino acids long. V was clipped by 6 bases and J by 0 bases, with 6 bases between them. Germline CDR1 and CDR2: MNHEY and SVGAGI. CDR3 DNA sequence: TGTGCCAGCAGAGGTGTCTCCTACGAGCAGTACTTC. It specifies CASRGVSYEQYF.

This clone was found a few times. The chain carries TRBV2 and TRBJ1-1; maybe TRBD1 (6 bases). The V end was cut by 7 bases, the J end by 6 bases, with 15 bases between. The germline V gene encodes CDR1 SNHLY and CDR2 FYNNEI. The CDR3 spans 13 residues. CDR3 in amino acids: CASNSREGAEAFF. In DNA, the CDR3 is TGTGCCAGCAATTCTAGGGAGGGGGCTGAAGCTTTCTTT.

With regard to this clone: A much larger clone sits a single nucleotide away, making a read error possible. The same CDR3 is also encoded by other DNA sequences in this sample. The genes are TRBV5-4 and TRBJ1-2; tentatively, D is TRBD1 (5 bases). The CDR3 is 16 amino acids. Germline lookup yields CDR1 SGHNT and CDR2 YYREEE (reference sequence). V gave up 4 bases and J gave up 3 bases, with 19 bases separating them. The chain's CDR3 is CASSLESEGSYYGYTF. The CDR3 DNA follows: TGTGCCAGCAGCCTGGAGTCTGAGGGGTCTTACTATGGCTACACCTTC.